The entry below gives a single T cell receptor beta chain sequence along with its context. Only one count was recorded for this clone. The specificity of this receptor is unknown. No base qualities exist here, and no much larger clone lies one base off it. TCRbeta CDR3 regions were amplified from genomic DNA using the immunoSEQ Assay, a bias-controlled multiplex PCR. As for the original processing: Nucleated cell counts per sample were estimated from amplification of reference gene primers within the assay. To quantify the absolute abundance of each unique TCRbeta CDR3 rearrangement, sequence reads were collapsed and filtered. For each sample, productive Simpson clonality was calculated as the square root of Simpson's diversity index across productive rearrangements. TCRdb took this table from immuneACCESS and kept in-frame rearrangements with V and J called. Such tables lack part of the clones; where checked against another copy, unresolved V genes explain under half of the gap, and the rest is unexplained. That table supplies the V and J calls and clone size; D and trimming were determined from the DNA. Present in this sample are about 38,000 clones, 88% of which were seen just once. About 31% of the sample lies in the top ten.

Via the germline V gene (reference sequence), CDR1 is LNHDA and CDR2 SQIVND. Trimming accounts for 5 bases at V and 3 bases at J, while the number of junction bases matched to no gene is 10. The CDR3 starts with the cysteine, ends with the phenylalanine, and has 16 residues. Of the read, only the CDR3 DNA is kept; its 48 bases are in frame from base 1. The data derive from a study of blood T cell repertoires in COVID-19 (dated by TCRdb to 2020 to 2021). About the study as a whole: Collaborator samples came from the United States, Italy and Spain and covered acute and convalescent phases of COVID-19. A freely available public database, intended as a resource for researchers studying the immune response to SARS-CoV-2, is where the repertoires were released. Nearly every sample came with metadata listing a de-identified subject ID, COVID-19 status, age in years and sex. HLA class I and class II types, where available, came from metadata supplied by the sample provider rather than from assay-based typing. The samples were drawn from two sources: the first 160 participants of the ongoing ImmuneRACE study, and fewer than 1,500 subjects contributed by 6 global collaborators. Subjects who had been exposed to COVID-19, were actively infected with it, or had recovered from it provided the deeply sampled blood TCRbeta repertoires that made up the dataset. The prospective study material was composed of cDNA or gDNA derived from T cells, B-cell-depleted T cells, or PBMCs. Findings and caveats that apply to the study as a whole: The amount of clinical and demographic metadata varied by source and participant and was provided uncurated.

Whole blood was collected in K2EDTA tubes by collaborating institutions according to the institutions' own protocols. Collaborator samples were shipped for TCRbeta analysis as frozen whole blood, isolated PBMCs, or DNA extracted from either sample type. This chain is built from TRBV19 and TRBJ2-3; the central 8 bases match TRBD2. What was sequenced was peripheral blood. The receptor's source is a man aged 65 to 79 with active COVID-19. The CDR3 region: CASSPRGRGGTDTQYF. DNA sequence: TGTGCCAGTAGTCCGCGGGGCCGCGGGGGGACAGATACGCAGTATTTT.